A selection of T cell receptor beta chains follows, all from one sample in a study of patients and donors after allogeneic stem cell transplantation. TCRdb redid the calling of the RT-PCR reads with MiXCR, one entry per CDR3 protein. The sample lists 70,000 or so distinct CDR3 sequences; 26% were seen once. The sample comprised blood, either unsorted or a sorted T cell fraction (not recorded which). These receptors were collected from a human donor who was either an allogeneic HSCT recipient or a stem cell or donor lymphocyte infusion donor (not recorded which). It is not recorded whose cells these are; they may come from a transplant donor. Each CDR3 is given with its conserved first and last residue. The D gene is left open where the match is weak. The listing skips clone size in some rows; elsewhere it reads once, few, many or a size class.

TRBJ1-2 | many | TRBV29-1 | . | TGCAGCGTTGAGGGTCAGTTTGCTGGCTACACCTTC | CSVEGQFAGYTF
TRBJ1-1 | . | TRBV5-1 | . | TGCGCCAGCCAGACAGGCAACTCCATGAACACTGAAGCTTTCTTT | CASQTGNSMNTEAFF
TRBJ2-1 | few | TRBV11-2 | TRBD2 | TGTGCCAGCAGCCGTCCTCTAGCGGGAGTTGTTAATGAGCAGTTCTTC | CASSRPLAGVVNEQFF
TRBJ2-7 | few | TRBV7-9 | TRBD1 | TGTGCATGCGGTCAGGGGGCGACAGAGCAGTACTTC | CACGQGATEQYF
TRBJ2-5 | few | TRBV5-1 | . | TGCGCCAGCAGCTTGAGGTCCGTAGGGGAGACCCAGTACTTC | CASSLRSVGETQYF
TRBJ1-6 | few | TRBV4-1 | TRBD1 | TGCGCCAGCAGCCAAGGGGCGGGACAGGGATATACACCCCTCCACTTT | CASSQGAGQGYTPLHF
TRBJ1-6 | . | TRBV4-1 | . | TGCGCCAGCAGCCTGGGGGTTTCACCCCTCCACTTT | CASSLGVSPLHF
TRBJ2-7 | . | TRBV25-1 | TRBD1 | TGTGCCAGCAGTGAATATGGCCGAGGGGGCAGGGGGCGTTCCTACGAGCAGTACTTC | CASSEYGRGGRGRSYEQYF
TRBJ1-2 | . | TRBV11-1 | . | TGTGCCAGCAGCCTCACATATACAGGAGACTATGGCTACACCTTC | CASSLTYTGDYGYTF
TRBJ1-6 | . | TRBV5-1 | . | TGCGCCAGCAGCTTGGGATCCAATTCACCCCTCCACTTT | CASSLGSNSPLHF
TRBJ2-1 | few | TRBV7-9 | . | TGTGCCAGCAGCCCTAAGTTCCTCGGCGGGGACAATGAGCAGTTCTTC | CASSPKFLGGDNEQFF
TRBJ1-5 | many | TRBV5-1 | . | TGCGCCAGCAGCTTGACGGGGAACAATCAGCCCCAGCATTTT | CASSLTGNNQPQHF
TRBJ2-1 | . | TRBV12-3/TRBV12-4 | TRBD2 | TGTGCCAGCAGTCCCCTTAGCGGGGGGCCTTCCTACAATGAGCAGTTCTTC | CASSPLSGGPSYNEQFF
TRBJ1-2 | . | TRBV5-6 | . | TGTGCCAGCAGCTTGGGGGACACCCTACCGTCTAACTATGGCTACACCTTC | CASSLGDTLPSNYGYTF